This TCR beta chain came from a study of OX40 agonist ivuxolimab in advanced cancers. The repertoire was sequenced with immunoSEQ multiplex PCR; TCRdb's copy has only in-frame clones and lacks some. The sample lists tens of thousands of clones, about 88% occurring once. Germline V gene lookup returns CDR1 MNHEY and CDR2 SVGAGI. The CDR3 totals 13 residues. The V end was cut by 0 bases, the J end by 7 bases, with 9 bases between. The chain is built from TRBV6-5 and TRBJ1-2; D is possibly TRBD1 (5 bases). This sample comprised CD4+ or CD8+ T cells sorted from blood, obtained in a trial of the OX40 agonist ivuxolimab. The TCR was taken from an adult with an advanced solid tumor such as melanoma, head and neck, liver or kidney cancer. CDR3 in DNA: TGTGCCAGCAGTTACTCCGGGGGTATTGGCTACACCTTC. Translated: CASSYSGGIGYTF.